This T cell receptor (beta chain) was profiled in a study of blood T cell repertoires in COVID-19. Study details: Acute and convalescent COVID-19 specimens originated in the United States, Italy and Spain. T cells, B-cell-depleted T cells, or PBMCs supplied cDNA or gDNA.

V gave up 4 bases and J gave up 9 bases, with 15 bases separating them. Germline V gene data show CDR1 as SGHTA and CDR2 as FQGNSA. The CDR3 contains 13 residues. Seattle patients were enrolled during active infection and followed longitudinally. In the authors' methods: Reference gene primers were amplified, and this amplification served to estimate nucleated cell counts. Sequencing used immunoSEQ multiplex PCR; TCRdb keeps in-frame clones, though not all of them. V and J calls and clone size are as listed in that table; D and trimming were resolved from the DNA. Here the sample spans roughly 100,000 clones, around 90% being singletons.

Sequenced sample: peripheral blood. The TCR originated in a man aged 50-59 years with COVID-19, enrolled during active disease. The gene calls are TRBV7-2 and TRBJ2-5; D is possibly TRBD2 (5 bases). The CDR3 reads CASSSGIARAQYF. For the CDR3, the DNA is TGTGCCAGCAGCTCTGGGATAGCGAGGGCCCAGTACTTC.